The next 11 T cell receptor beta chains were all read from a single sample in a study of post-analysis software for immune sequencing data. Study-level results: Five or six TRBV segments, TRBV5-6, TRBV5-1 and TRBV20-1 among them, were found more frequent in patients than controls.

Tagging with unique molecular identifiers was a feature of the TCR beta cDNA libraries. TCRdb re-analysed the PCR reads in MiXCR, keeping a single row per CDR3 protein. The data hold 700,000 to 900,000 distinct CDR3 sequences, with more than 45% observed a single time. No antigen has been assigned to these receptors. The sequenced sample consisted of blood. These receptors were obtained from a girl aged 5-17 years with multiple sclerosis.

This rearrangement joins TRBV30 to TRBJ2-5, with 8 bases aligning to TRBD2. V dropped 2 bases and J dropped 3; count of bases not matched to a gene: 5. Looked up from germline, CDR1 is GTSNPN and CDR2 is SVGIG (reference sequence). The CDR3 has 14 residues. Written as DNA, the CDR3 is TGTGCCTGGAGTAGGATTAGCGGGAAAGAGACCCAGTACTTC. Translated: CAWSRISGKETQYF.

The gene calls are TRBV20-1 and TRBJ2-4, with TRBD1 identical over 9 bases. The DNA end lines up better with TRBJ2-7; the J call may be wrong. The CDR3 contains 14 residues. CDR1 is DFQATT, CDR2 SNEGSKA, per germline (reference sequence). The CDR3 is CSARGGTGSNEQYF. The CDR3 DNA reads as TGCAGTGCTAGAGGGGGGACAGGGTCTAACGAGCAGTACTTC.

The chain is built from TRBV5-1 and TRBJ2-1; D is tentatively TRBD1 or TRBD2 (5 bases each). This CDR3 has 14 amino acids. V was pared by 0 bases and J by 5 bases, with 9 bases between. Germline lookup yields CDR1 SGHRS and CDR2 YFSETQ. DNA for the CDR3: TGCGCCAGCAGCTTGGATCTGGGACACAATGAGCAGTTCTTC. Translation gives CASSLDLGHNEQFF.

This clonotype has ten or more counts. The V gene is TRBV20-1, the J gene TRBJ1-2; possible D gene TRBD1, 5 bases. The CDR3 totals 12 residues. Trimming shortened V by 4 bases and J by 3 bases, and 9 bases separated the two germline ends. Looked up from germline, CDR1 is DFQATT and CDR2 is SNEGSKA (reference sequence). CDR3 nucleotides: TGCAGTGCTACAGGGCGGCACTATGGCTACACCTTC. Residues: CSATGRHYGYTF.

The chain carries TRBV7-9 and TRBJ2-7, with D maybe TRBD1 (5 bases). Germline V gene lookup returns CDR1 SEHNR and CDR2 FQNEAQ (reference sequence). Trimming shortened V by 5 bases and J by 2 bases, and 10 bases separated the two germline ends. The CDR3 consists of 13 residues. The CDR3 sequence: CASSPRQTYEQYF. The CDR3 DNA follows: TGTGCCAGCAGCCCCCGACAGACCTACGAGCAGTACTTC.

This clonotype was seen a handful of times. The V and J genes are TRBV5-1 and TRBJ2-1; possible D gene TRBD2, 6 bases. CDR1 and CDR2 from the germline V gene are SGHRS and YFSETQ. CDR3 length: 15 amino acids. The V gene lost 2 bases and the J gene lost 7 bases, with 16 bases spanning the gap. The DNA for the CDR3 is TGCGCCAGCAGCTTTGGGGTAGCGGAGACGAATGAGCAGTTCTTC. It translates to CASSFGVAETNEQFF.

This clonotype occurred a few times. The chain employs TRBV7-9 and TRBJ2-3, with 8 positions matching TRBD1. V lost 5 bases to trimming and J lost 2 bases; unmatched junction nucleotides: 6. There are 15 residues in the CDR3. Germline assignment: CDR1 SEHNR and CDR2 FQNEAQ (reference sequence). The CDR3 DNA is TGTGCCAGCAGCCGGGGACAGGACATCACAGATACGCAGTATTTT. Its protein is CASSRGQDITDTQYF.

This clonotype was counted between two and nine times. The chain joins TRBV27 to TRBJ2-1, with a weak D call TRBD2 (6 bases). Germline values: CDR1 MNHEY, CDR2 SMNVEV (reference sequence). CDR3 size: 13 residues. The V end lost 4 bases, the J end lost 9 bases, and 13 bases lay between the germline ends. CDR3 protein: CASSSLLALEQFF. CDR3 in DNA: TGTGCCAGCAGTTCTCTACTAGCACTTGAGCAGTTCTTC.

V and J are TRBV7-2 and TRBJ2-7; 8 bases align to TRBD2. The CDR3 consists of 15 residues. V lost 4 bases to trimming and J lost 2 bases; unmatched junction nucleotides: 7. The V gene's germline CDR1 is SGHTA and CDR2 FQGNSA. The CDR3 bases are TGTGCCAGCAGCTCTCAACCGGGACTAGCCTACGAGCAGTACTTC. Protein sequence: CASSSQPGLAYEQYF.

The chain uses TRBV24-1 and TRBJ2-1; TRBD2 agrees at 13 bases. J gave up 1 base and V 4 bases, and 12 bases lay outside the gene matches. In germline, CDR1 is KGHDR, CDR2 SFDVKD. The CDR3 is 20 amino acids. The CDR3 sequence: CATSDPGLAGPQGSYNEQFF. CDR3 bases: TGTGCCACCAGTGACCCGGGACTAGCGGGACCCCAAGGATCCTACAATGAGCAGTTCTTC.

The table lists this clonotype with a few counts. The chain has TRBV15 and TRBJ1-2; D unclear. The V end was cut by 0 bases, the J end by 4 bases, with 9 bases between. This CDR3 region has 14 residues. Germline V gene lookup returns CDR1 LNHNV and CDR2 YYDKDF (reference sequence). The CDR3 loop reads CATSRDHPAYGYTF. The CDR3 nucleotides read TGTGCCACCAGCAGAGATCACCCGGCCTATGGCTACACCTTC.